This section outlines one TCR beta chain sequence together with its context. Repertoires were generated with immunoSEQ multiplex PCR, while TCRdb's copy carries only in-frame clones and drops some. The table shows 260,000 or so clones, with more than 75% occurring only once. CDR1 is MNHEY, CDR2 SVGAGI, per germline. The CDR3 spans 16 residues. V lost 4 bases to trimming and J lost 2 bases, with 16 bases between them. The sample belongs to a study of blood T cell repertoires in COVID-19. Material: PBMCs or T cells enriched from blood (not recorded which). The TCR sequence derives from a man between 18 and 35 years old who had recovered from COVID-19. J is TRBJ2-3 and V is TRBV6-5, with D possibly matching TRBD2 (7 bases). This chain's CDR3 is CASSSGGGGNTDTQYF. The CDR3 DNA sequence: TGTGCCAGCAGTTCGGGGGGAGGGGGTAACACAGATACGCAGTATTTT.